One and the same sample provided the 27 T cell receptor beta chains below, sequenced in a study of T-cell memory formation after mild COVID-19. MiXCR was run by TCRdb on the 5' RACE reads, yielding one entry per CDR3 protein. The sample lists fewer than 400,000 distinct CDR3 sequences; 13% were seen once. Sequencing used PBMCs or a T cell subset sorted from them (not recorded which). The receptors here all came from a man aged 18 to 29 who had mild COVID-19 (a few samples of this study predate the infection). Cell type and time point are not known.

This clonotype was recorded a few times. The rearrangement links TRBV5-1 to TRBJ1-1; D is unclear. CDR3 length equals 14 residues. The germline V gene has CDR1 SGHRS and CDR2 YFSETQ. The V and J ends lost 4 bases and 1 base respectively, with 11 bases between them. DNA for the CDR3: TGCGCCAGCAGCCCAATGGACGGGAACACTGAAGCTTTCTTT. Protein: CASSPMDGNTEAFF.

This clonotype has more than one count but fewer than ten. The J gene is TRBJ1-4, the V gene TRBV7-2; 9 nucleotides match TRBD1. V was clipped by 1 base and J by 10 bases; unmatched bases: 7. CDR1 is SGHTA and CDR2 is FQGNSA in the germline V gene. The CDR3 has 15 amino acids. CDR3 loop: CASSLGDRDWGKLFF. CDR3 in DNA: TGTGCCAGCAGCTTAGGGGACAGGGATTGGGGAAAACTGTTTTTT.

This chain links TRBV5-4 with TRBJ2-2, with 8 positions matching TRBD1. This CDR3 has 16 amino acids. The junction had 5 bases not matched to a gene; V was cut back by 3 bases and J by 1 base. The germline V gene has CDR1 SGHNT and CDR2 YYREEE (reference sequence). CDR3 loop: CASSSSGTGNTGELFF. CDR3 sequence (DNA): TGTGCCAGCAGCTCGTCCGGGACAGGGAACACCGGGGAGCTGTTTTTT.

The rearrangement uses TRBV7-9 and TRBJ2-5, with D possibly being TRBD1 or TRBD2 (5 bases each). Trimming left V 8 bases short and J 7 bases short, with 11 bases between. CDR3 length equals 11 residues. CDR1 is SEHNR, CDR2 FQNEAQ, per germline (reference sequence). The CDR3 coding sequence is TGTGCCAGCGGGGACCTTTGGACCCAGTACTTC. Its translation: CASGDLWTQYF.

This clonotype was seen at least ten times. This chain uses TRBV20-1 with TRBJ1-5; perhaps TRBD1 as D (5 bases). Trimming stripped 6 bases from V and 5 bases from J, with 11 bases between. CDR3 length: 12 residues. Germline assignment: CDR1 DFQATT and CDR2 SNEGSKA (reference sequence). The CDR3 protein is CSASRGDQPQHF. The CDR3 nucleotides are TGCAGTGCATCTCGGGGCGATCAGCCCCAGCATTTT.

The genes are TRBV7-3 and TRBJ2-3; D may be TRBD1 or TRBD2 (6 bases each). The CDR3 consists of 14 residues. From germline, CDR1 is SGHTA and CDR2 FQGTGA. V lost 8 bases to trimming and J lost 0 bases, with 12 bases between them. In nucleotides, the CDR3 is TGTGCCAGCGGAGGGGGTCAAAGCACAGATACGCAGTATTTT. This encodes CASGGGQSTDTQYF. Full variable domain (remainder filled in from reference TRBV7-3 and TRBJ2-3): GAGVSQTPSNKVTEKGKYVELRCDPISGHTALYWYRQSLGQGPEFLIYFQGTGAADDSGLPNDRFFAVRPEGSVSTLKIQRTERGDSAVYLCASGGGQSTDTQYFGPGTRLTVL.

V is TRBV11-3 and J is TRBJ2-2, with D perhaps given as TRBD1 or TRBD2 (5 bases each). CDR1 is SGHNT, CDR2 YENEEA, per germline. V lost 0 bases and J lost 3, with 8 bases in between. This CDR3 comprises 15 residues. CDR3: CASSLDGTYTGELFF. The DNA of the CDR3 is TGTGCCAGCAGCTTAGACGGGACCTACACCGGGGAGCTGTTTTTT.

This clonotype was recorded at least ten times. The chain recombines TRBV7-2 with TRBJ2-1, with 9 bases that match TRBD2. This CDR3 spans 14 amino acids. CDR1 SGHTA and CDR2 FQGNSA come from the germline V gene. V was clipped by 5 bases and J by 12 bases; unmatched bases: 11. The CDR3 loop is CASSLIAGAPRQFF. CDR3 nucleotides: TGTGCCAGCAGCCTAATAGCGGGGGCCCCTAGGCAGTTCTTC. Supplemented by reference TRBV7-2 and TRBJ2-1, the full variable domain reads GAGVSQSPSNKVTEKGKDVELRCDPISGHTALYWYRQSLGQGLEFLIYFQGNSAPDKSGLPSDRFSAERTGGSVSTLTIQRTQQEDSAVYLCASSLIAGAPRQFFGPGTRLTVL.

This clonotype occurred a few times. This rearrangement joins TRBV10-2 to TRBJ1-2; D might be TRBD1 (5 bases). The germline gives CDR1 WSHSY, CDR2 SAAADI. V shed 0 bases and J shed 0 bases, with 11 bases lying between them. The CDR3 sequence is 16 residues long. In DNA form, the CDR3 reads TGCGCCAGCAGTGAGTCCCGGGCGGACACTAACTATGGCTACACCTTC. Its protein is CASSESRADTNYGYTF.

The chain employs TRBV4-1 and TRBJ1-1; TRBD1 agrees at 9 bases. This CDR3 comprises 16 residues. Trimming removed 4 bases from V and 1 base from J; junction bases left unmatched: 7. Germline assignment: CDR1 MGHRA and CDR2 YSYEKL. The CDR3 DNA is TGCGCCAGCAGCCCATTCGGGACAGGGCCGAACACTGAAGCTTTCTTT. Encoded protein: CASSPFGTGPNTEAFF.

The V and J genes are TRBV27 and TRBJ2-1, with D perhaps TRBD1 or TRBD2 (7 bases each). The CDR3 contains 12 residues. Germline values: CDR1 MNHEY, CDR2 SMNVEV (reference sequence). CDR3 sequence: CVSGGGRREQFF. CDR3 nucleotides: TGTGTCTCAGGGGGGGGCCGGCGCGAGCAGTTCTTC.

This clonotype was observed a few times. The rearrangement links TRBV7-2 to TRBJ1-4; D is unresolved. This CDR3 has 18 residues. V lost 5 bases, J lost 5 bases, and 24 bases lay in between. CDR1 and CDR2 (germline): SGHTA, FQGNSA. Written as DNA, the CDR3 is TGTGCCAGCAGCCCCCATTTCGGAGGGTCGAGCAAGAATGAAAAACTGTTTTTT. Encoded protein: CASSPHFGGSSKNEKLFF. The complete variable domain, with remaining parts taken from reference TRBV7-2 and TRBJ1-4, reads GAGVSQSPSNKVTEKGKDVELRCDPISGHTALYWYRQSLGQGLEFLIYFQGNSAPDKSGLPSDRFSAERTGGSVSTLTIQRTQQEDSAVYLCASSPHFGGSSKNEKLFFGSGTQLSVL.

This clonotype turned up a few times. The CDR3 coding sequence is TGTGCCAGCAGGCTAACAGGGGGCGTAGAGACCCAGTACTTC. Translating it yields CASRLTGGVETQYF. The chain is built from TRBV7-2 and TRBJ2-5; 9 nucleotides agree with TRBD1. Trimming took 6 bases from V and 4 from J; bases not matched to a gene: 6. The CDR3 covers 14 residues. CDR1 is SGHTA, CDR2 FQGNSA, per germline.

CDR3: CATSDPDGSTDTQYF. CDR3 nucleotide sequence: TGTGCCACCAGTGACCCGGACGGGAGCACAGATACGCAGTATTTT. The rearrangement joins TRBV24-1 to TRBJ2-3, with D unclear. Per germline, CDR1 KGHDR and CDR2 SFDVKD. There are 15 residues in the CDR3. With 4 bases removed from V and 0 bases from J, the gap between germline ends came to 10 bases.

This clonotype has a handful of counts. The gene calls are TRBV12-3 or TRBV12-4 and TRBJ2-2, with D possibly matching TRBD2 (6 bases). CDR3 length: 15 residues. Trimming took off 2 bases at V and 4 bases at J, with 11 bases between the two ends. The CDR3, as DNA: TGTGCCAGCAGTTTAAAACTAGCTAGCACCGGGGAGCTGTTTTTT. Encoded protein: CASSLKLASTGELFF.

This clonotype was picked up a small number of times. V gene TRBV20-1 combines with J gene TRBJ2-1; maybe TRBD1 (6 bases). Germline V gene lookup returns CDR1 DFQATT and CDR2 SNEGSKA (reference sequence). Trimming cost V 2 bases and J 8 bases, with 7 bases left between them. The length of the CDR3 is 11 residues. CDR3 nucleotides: TGCAGTGCTAGACAGGGGTATGAGCAGTTCTTC. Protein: CSARQGYEQFF.

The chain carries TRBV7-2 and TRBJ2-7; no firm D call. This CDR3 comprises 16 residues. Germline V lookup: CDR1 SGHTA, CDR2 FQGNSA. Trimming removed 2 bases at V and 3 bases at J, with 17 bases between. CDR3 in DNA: TGTGCCAGCAGCTTAATTTCCGCCGTACATCTCTACGAGCAGTACTTC. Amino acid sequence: CASSLISAVHLYEQYF.

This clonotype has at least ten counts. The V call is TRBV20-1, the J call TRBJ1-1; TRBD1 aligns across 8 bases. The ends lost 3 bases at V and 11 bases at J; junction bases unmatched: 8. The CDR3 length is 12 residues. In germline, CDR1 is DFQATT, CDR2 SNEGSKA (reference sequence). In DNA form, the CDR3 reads TGCAGTGCTAGGATGCGGGGACAGGCCGCTTTCTTT. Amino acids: CSARMRGQAAFF.

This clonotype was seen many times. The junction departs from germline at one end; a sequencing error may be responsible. CDR3 sequence: CASSLEGGVSPNIF. DNA of the CDR3: TGTGCCAGCAGCTTAGAGGGGGGGGTTAGCCCGAATATCTTC. The chain has TRBV7-6 and TRBJ2-1, with TRBD2 as a possible D gene (7 bases). This CDR3 is 14 amino acids long. Germline V gives CDR1 SGHVS, CDR2 FNYEAQ.

CDR3 amino acids: CASSSDRTNEQFF. CDR3 bases: TGCGCCAGCAGCTCTGACAGAACTAATGAGCAGTTCTTC. The chain joins TRBV5-1 to TRBJ2-1; a possible D gene is TRBD1 (5 bases). The CDR3 consists of 13 residues. From germline, CDR1 is SGHRS and CDR2 YFSETQ. With 3 bases removed from V and 7 bases from J, the gap between germline ends came to 11 bases. The whole variable domain, remainder taken from reference TRBV5-1 and TRBJ2-1, is KAGVTQTPRYLIKTRGQQVTLSCSPISGHRSVSWYQQTPGQGLQFLFEYFSETQRNKGNFPGRFSGRQFSNSRSEMNVSTLELGDSALYLCASSSDRTNEQFFGPGTRLTVL.

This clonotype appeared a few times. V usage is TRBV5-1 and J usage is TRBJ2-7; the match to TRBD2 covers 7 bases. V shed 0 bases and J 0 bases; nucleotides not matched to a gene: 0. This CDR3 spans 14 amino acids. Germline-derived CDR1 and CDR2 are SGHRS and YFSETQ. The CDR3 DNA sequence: TGCGCCAGCAGCTTGGCGGGGGGCTCCTACGAGCAGTACGTC. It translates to CASSLAGGSYEQYV.

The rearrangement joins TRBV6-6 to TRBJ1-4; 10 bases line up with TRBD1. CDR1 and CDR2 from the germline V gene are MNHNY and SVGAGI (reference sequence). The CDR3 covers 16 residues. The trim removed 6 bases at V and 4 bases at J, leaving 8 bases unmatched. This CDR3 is CASSLPGQGINEKLFF. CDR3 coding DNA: TGTGCCAGCAGCCTTCCGGGACAGGGGATTAATGAAAAACTGTTTTTT.

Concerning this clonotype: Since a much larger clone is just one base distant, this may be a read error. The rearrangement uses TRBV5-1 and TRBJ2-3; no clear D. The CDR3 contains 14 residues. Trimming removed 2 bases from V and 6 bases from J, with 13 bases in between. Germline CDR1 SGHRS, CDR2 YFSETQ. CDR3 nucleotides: TGCGCCAGCAGCTTTGGGATGGCGCCGGATACGCAGTATTTT. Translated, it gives CASSFGMAPDTQYF. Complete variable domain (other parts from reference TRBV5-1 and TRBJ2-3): KAGVTQTPRYLIKTRGQQVTLSCSPISGHRSVSWYQQTPGQGLQFLFEYFSETQRNKGNFPGRFSGRQFSNSRSEMNVSTLELGDSALYLCASSFGMAPDTQYFGPGTRLTVL.

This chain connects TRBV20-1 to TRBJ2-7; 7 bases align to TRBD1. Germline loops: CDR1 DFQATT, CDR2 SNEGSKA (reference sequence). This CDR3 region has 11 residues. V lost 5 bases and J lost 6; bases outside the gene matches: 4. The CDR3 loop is CSAWTGSEQYV. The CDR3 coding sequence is TGCAGTGCTTGGACAGGATCCGAGCAGTACGTC.

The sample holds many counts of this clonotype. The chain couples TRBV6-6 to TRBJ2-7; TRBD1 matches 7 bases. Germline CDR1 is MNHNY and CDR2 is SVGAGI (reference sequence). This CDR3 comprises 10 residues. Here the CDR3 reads CASSYPTGVV. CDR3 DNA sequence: TGTGCCAGCAGTTACCCAACAGGGGTGGTC.

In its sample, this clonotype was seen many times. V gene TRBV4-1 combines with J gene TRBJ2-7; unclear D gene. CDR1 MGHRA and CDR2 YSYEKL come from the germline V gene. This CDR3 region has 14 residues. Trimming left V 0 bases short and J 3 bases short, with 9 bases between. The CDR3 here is CASSQENSGYEQYV. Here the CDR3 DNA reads TGCGCCAGCAGCCAAGAAAACTCCGGCTACGAGCAGTACGTC.

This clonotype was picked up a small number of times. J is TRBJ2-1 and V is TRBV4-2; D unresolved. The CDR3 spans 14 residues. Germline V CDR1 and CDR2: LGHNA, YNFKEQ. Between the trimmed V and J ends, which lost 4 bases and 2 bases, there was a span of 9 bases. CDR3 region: CASSPQQTYNEQFF. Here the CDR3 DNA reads TGTGCCAGCAGCCCCCAGCAAACCTACAATGAGCAGTTCTTC.